Listed below are T cell receptor beta chains from one sample, sequenced in a study of T cells after yellow fever vaccination. MiXCR, applied by TCRdb to the 5' RACE reads, yields one record per CDR3 protein. The data contain around 320,000 distinct CDR3 sequences, about 10% of them singletons. The sample in question was CD4+ T cells sorted from PBMCs, obtained 5 days after the yellow fever booster vaccination. The receptors come from a man aged 18 to 30 who received the YFV17D yellow fever vaccine. The CDR3 runs from the conserved cysteine through the conserved F or W. A D gene is named only where the DNA matches it firmly. Not every row has a clone size; where given, it reads once, few, many or a size class.

d_gene,abundance,j_gene,v_gene,CDR3aa,CDR3nt
TRBD1,many,TRBJ1-2,TRBV7-2,CASSTRDRAALGYTF,TGTGCCAGCAGCACCCGGGACAGGGCGGCACTGGGCTACACCTTC
TRBD1,few,TRBJ2-2,TRBV6-2/TRBV6-3,CASSYPNRGMNTGELFF,TGTGCCAGCAGTTACCCGAACAGGGGAATGAACACCGGGGAGCTGTTTTTT
-,many,TRBJ2-1,TRBV27,CASSLGGPYNEQFF,TGTGCCAGCAGTTTAGGGGGTCCCTACAATGAGCAGTTCTTC
-,few,TRBJ1-2,TRBV6-5,CASSYSRHYGYTF,TGTGCCAGCAGTTACTCACGGCACTATGGCTACACCTTC
-,-,TRBJ2-3,TRBV4-3,CASSQGAWTDTQYF,TGCGCCAGCAGCCAAGGAGCATGGACAGATACGCAGTATTTT
-,many,TRBJ2-7,TRBV7-2,CASSQSSYEQYF,TGTGCCAGCAGCCAGAGCTCCTACGAGCAGTACTTC
-,many,TRBJ1-6,TRBV7-9,CASSPTRGKNSPLHF,TGTGCCAGCAGCCCTACCAGGGGCAAGAATTCACCCCTCCACTTT
-,few,TRBJ2-7,TRBV20-1,CSAGGLAISEQYF,TGCAGTGCAGGGGGGCTAGCGATCTCCGAGCAGTACTTC
-,few,TRBJ2-5,TRBV6-1,CASSEGGTQETQYF,TGTGCCAGCAGTGAAGGAGGAACCCAAGAGACCCAGTACTTC
TRBD1,few,TRBJ2-5,TRBV10-3,CAISAAGTGGVETQYF,TGTGCCATCAGTGCAGCGGGGACAGGGGGCGTGGAGACCCAGTACTTC
-,few,TRBJ2-7,TRBV29-1,CSVELYSSSHEQYF,TGCAGCGTTGAGTTGTACAGCTCTAGCCACGAGCAGTACTTC
-,-,TRBJ1-2,TRBV12-3/TRBV12-4,CASITVGGQNYGYTF,TGTGCCAGCATTACCGTTGGGGGCCAAAACTATGGCTACACCTTC
-,-,TRBJ2-7,TRBV9,CASSARDPPIYEQYF,TGTGCCAGCAGCGCCCGGGACCCACCAATCTACGAGCAGTACTTC
-,many,TRBJ1-6,TRBV12-3/TRBV12-4,CASSLNNSPLHF,TGTGCCAGCAGTTTAAATAATTCACCCCTCCACTTT
TRBD1,few,TRBJ1-1,TRBV12-3/TRBV12-4,CASSPGTGGMNTEAFF,TGTGCCAGCAGTCCCGGGACAGGAGGAATGAACACTGAAGCTTTCTTT